The 15 T cell receptor beta chains reported below all come from one sample, sequenced in a study of cytomegalovirus exposure and HLA in healthy donors. PCR used 60 Vbeta primers and 13 Jbeta primers. TCRdb's table, derived via immunoSEQ multiplex PCR, lists solely in-frame clones and lacks some. Among about 160,000 clones listed, roughly 77% were seen once. The specimen sequenced was PBMCs. The receptor set was obtained from a woman aged 18 to 35 in good health and CMV-seronegative.

The chain couples TRBV19 to TRBJ1-1; D is possibly TRBD1 (6 bases). V lost 6 bases and J lost 4, with 15 bases in between. The CDR3 totals 14 residues. Germline-derived CDR1 and CDR2 are LNHDA and SQIVND (reference sequence). DNA of the CDR3: TGTGCCAGTAGAAACAGGGCAGGCCCCACTGAAGCTTTCTTT. It encodes CASRNRAGPTEAFF.

The J gene is TRBJ2-1, the V gene TRBV7-9; TRBD2 matches at 15 bases. V shed 4 bases, J shed 2 bases, and the junction held 9 bases outside the gene matches. Germline lookup yields CDR1 SEHNR and CDR2 FQNEAQ (reference sequence). The CDR3 is 19 amino acids. The DNA of the CDR3 is TGTGCCAGCAGCTCATCGGGACTAGCGGGAGGAACCCCCTACAATGAGCAGTTCTTC. Encoded protein: CASSSSGLAGGTPYNEQFF.

The chain employs TRBV5-4 and TRBJ2-5, with TRBD2 matching 12 bases. This CDR3 comprises 18 residues. Trimming removed 1 base from V and 4 bases from J; junction bases left unmatched: 11. CDR1 is SGHNT and CDR2 is YYREEE in the germline V gene (reference sequence). The CDR3 loop reads CASSLSKSSGGARETQYF. The DNA of the CDR3 is TGTGCCAGCAGCTTGAGTAAATCTAGCGGGGGGGCCCGAGAGACCCAGTACTTC.

This clone was seen repeatedly, ten times or more. The genes are TRBV9 and TRBJ2-7; TRBD1 matches at 9 bases. The CDR3 has 15 amino acids. V gave up 0 bases and J gave up 5 bases; unmatched junction bases: 6. The germline gives CDR1 SGDLS, CDR2 YYNGEE. The CDR3 protein is CASSVGGTGINEQYF. In DNA, the CDR3 is TGTGCCAGCAGCGTAGGGGGGACAGGGATCAACGAGCAGTACTTC.

The V and J genes are TRBV5-5 and TRBJ2-1; 10 positions match TRBD2. The germline V gene encodes CDR1 SGHKS and CDR2 YYEKEE (reference sequence). J was trimmed by 4 bases and V by 4 bases; bases with no gene match: 5. The CDR3 spans 15 residues. The CDR3, as DNA: TGTGCCAGCAGCACCGGGACTAGCGTTTACAATGAGCAGTTCTTC. This encodes CASSTGTSVYNEQFF.

J is TRBJ2-7 and V is TRBV11-2; 9 positions match TRBD1. V dropped 6 bases and J dropped 5; count of bases not matched to a gene: 5. CDR3 size: 13 residues. Germline CDR1 reads SGHAT; CDR2 reads FQNNGV. The CDR3 bases are TGTGCCAGCAGGGGACAGGGACTTGACGAGCAGTACTTC. This sequence encodes CASRGQGLDEQYF.

V gene TRBV15 combines with J gene TRBJ2-1; 10 nucleotides line up with TRBD2. The CDR3 is 15 residues long. The J segment lost 7 bases and the V segment lost 4 bases, leaving 7 bases of the junction unmatched. Germline V gives CDR1 LNHNV, CDR2 YYDKDF (reference sequence). CDR3 protein: CATSNGAGGNNEQFF. The CDR3 bases are TGTGCCACCAGCAATGGAGCGGGGGGGAATAATGAGCAGTTCTTC.

This clone has a single count. This chain joins TRBV5-1 and TRBJ1-1, with D maybe TRBD1 (6 bases). The length of the CDR3 is 17 residues. V was trimmed by 4 bases and J by 0 bases, leaving 19 bases between them. Germline V gene lookup returns CDR1 SGHRS and CDR2 YFSETQ. The CDR3 reads CASSEGRGLRMNTEAFF. The DNA of the CDR3 is TGCGCCAGCAGCGAAGGCAGGGGTCTAAGAATGAACACTGAAGCTTTCTTT.

J is TRBJ2-7 and V is TRBV6-5; 8 bases are a match to TRBD1. The length of the CDR3 is 13 residues. The trim removed 5 bases at V and 3 bases at J, leaving 3 bases unmatched. Germline loops: CDR1 MNHEY, CDR2 SVGAGI. In nucleotides, the CDR3 is TGTGCCAGCAGTCCGGACAGGGACTACGAGCAGTACTTC. Translated: CASSPDRDYEQYF.

This clone was counted once. The CDR3 bases are TGTGCCAGCAGTTACGACGGGAGCTCCTATAATTCACCCCTCCACTTT. The encoded protein is CASSYDGSSYNSPLHF. The J gene is TRBJ1-6, the V gene TRBV2; D not certain. The germline V gene encodes CDR1 SNHLY and CDR2 FYNNEI. Trimming pared 5 bases from V and 0 bases from J, leaving 11 bases between. This CDR3 has 16 residues.

The J gene is TRBJ2-7, the V gene TRBV9, with 9 nucleotides matching TRBD1. Germline lookup yields CDR1 SGDLS and CDR2 YYNGEE. This CDR3 comprises 16 residues. J gave up 1 base and V 2 bases, and 7 bases lay outside the gene matches. In nucleotides, the CDR3 is TGTGCCAGCAGCGTGGGACAGGGAGCTCAATCCTACGAGCAGTACTTC. Translation: CASSVGQGAQSYEQYF.

The chain employs TRBV5-1 and TRBJ2-7; 8 positions match TRBD1. CDR1 SGHRS and CDR2 YFSETQ come from the germline V gene. Trimming took 0 bases from V and 4 from J; bases not matched to a gene: 3. CDR3 length: 14 residues. CDR3 protein: CASSLADRGYEQYF. For the CDR3, the DNA is TGCGCCAGCAGCTTGGCAGACAGGGGATACGAGCAGTACTTC.

V is TRBV27 and J is TRBJ2-2, with unresolved D. V gave up 4 bases and J gave up 6 bases, with 9 bases separating them. The CDR3 consists of 13 residues. Germline CDR1 reads MNHEY; CDR2 reads SMNVEV (reference sequence). The CDR3 is CASSYWPAGELFF. Written as DNA, the CDR3 is TGTGCCAGCAGTTATTGGCCAGCCGGGGAGCTGTTTTTT.

This rearrangement joins TRBV5-1 to TRBJ2-2; 7 positions match TRBD2. The CDR3 runs to 16 residues. J was trimmed by 1 base and V by 1 base; bases with no gene match: 4. Germline V CDR1 and CDR2: SGHRS, YFSETQ. DNA of the CDR3: TGCGCCAGCAGCTTGCGGCTAGCGGTGAACACCGGGGAGCTGTTTTTT. Protein product: CASSLRLAVNTGELFF.

The chain joins TRBV27 to TRBJ2-5; 7 bases agree with TRBD1. This CDR3 has 14 amino acids. Trimming at V came to 6 bases and at J to 5 bases, leaving 9 bases not matched to a gene. The germline CDR1 and CDR2 sequences are MNHEY and SMNVEV (reference sequence). The CDR3 region has the DNA TGTGCCAGCAGACCGACAGGGACAGATGAGACCCAGTACTTC. Amino acid sequence: CASRPTGTDETQYF.